Sequencing of this T cell receptor beta chain was carried out in a study of T-cell memory formation after mild COVID-19. Study information: Each donor largely had its own TCR clusters.

The CDR3 length is 15 residues. The junction had 8 bases not matched to a gene; V was cut back by 1 base and J by 8 bases. CDR1 and CDR2 (germline): SGHVS, FQNEAQ. TCRdb passed the 5' RACE reads through MiXCR, listing each CDR3 protein once. The sample lists 140,000 to 150,000 distinct CDR3 sequences, around 27% seen once, with around 24% in the top ten. Points from the study as a whole: Day 15 to 85 contracting clones showed balanced CD4/CD8; day 15 to 37 expanders favored CD4+. Those CD4+ clones that contracted were mainly in CM and EM (CD8+ ones in EMRA). Specificity for SARS-CoV-2 was not confirmed among the second-wave clones peaking on day 37.

Remarks on this clonotype: No antigen is known for it.

The material sequenced was PBMCs or a T cell subset sorted from them (not recorded which). The source of this sequence is an adult woman who had mild COVID-19 (a few samples of this study predate the infection). Cell type and time point are not known. This chain links TRBV7-8 with TRBJ2-1; 7 bases map to TRBD2. CDR3 region: CASSLGTSSVDEQFF. In DNA form, the CDR3 reads TGTGCCAGCAGCTTAGGGACTAGTTCGGTAGATGAGCAGTTCTTC.